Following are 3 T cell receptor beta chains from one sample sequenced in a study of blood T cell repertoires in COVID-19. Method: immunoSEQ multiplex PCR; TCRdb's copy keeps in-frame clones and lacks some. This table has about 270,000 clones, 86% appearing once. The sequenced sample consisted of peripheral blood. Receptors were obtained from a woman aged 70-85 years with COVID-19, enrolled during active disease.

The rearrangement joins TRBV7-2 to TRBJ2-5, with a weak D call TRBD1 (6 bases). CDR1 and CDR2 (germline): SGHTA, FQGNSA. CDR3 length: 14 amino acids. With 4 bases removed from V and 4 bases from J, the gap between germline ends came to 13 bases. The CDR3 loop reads CASSSQGSGETQYF. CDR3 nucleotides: TGTGCCAGCAGCTCACAGGGAAGTGGAGAGACCCAGTACTTC.

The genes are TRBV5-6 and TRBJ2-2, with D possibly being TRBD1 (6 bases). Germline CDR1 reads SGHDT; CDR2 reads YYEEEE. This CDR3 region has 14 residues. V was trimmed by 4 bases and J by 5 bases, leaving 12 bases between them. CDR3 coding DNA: TGTGCCAGCAGCCGACAGGCTCAAACCGGGGAGCTGTTTTTT. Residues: CASSRQAQTGELFF.

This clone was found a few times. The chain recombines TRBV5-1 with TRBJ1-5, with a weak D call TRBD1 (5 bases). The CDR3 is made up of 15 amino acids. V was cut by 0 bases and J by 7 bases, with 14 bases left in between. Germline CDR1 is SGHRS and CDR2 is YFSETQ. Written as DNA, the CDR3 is TGCGCCAGCAGCTTGGGTTATGGGGGGGAGCAGCCCCAGCATTTT. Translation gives CASSLGYGGEQPQHF.